What follows are 2 T cell receptor beta chains derived from one specimen sequenced in a study of blood T cell repertoires in COVID-19. Sequencing was performed with immunoSEQ multiplex PCR; in TCRdb, only in-frame clones are kept and a portion is missing. Here the sample spans 400,000 to 550,000 clones, roughly 90% being singletons. The material sequenced was peripheral blood. These TCRs come from a woman in her twenties or thirties with acute or convalescent COVID-19.

This clone was counted only a few times. V gene TRBV14 combines with J gene TRBJ2-1; no clear D. The germline V gene has CDR1 SGHDN and CDR2 FVKESK. Trimming left V 1 base short and J 7 bases short, with 14 bases between. This CDR3 region has 15 residues. CDR3 loop: CASSQVSASRNEQFF. CDR3 bases: TGTGCCAGCAGCCAAGTTTCGGCTAGTCGAAATGAGCAGTTCTTC.

The chain recombines TRBV6-5 with TRBJ2-2, with 11 bases matching TRBD2. Trimming at V came to 5 bases and at J to 4 bases, leaving 3 bases not matched to a gene. CDR1 MNHEY and CDR2 SVGAGI come from the germline V gene. The CDR3 runs to 15 residues. CDR3 region: CASSPTSGGTGELFF. In DNA, the CDR3 is TGTGCCAGCAGTCCCACTAGCGGGGGCACCGGGGAGCTGTTTTTT.